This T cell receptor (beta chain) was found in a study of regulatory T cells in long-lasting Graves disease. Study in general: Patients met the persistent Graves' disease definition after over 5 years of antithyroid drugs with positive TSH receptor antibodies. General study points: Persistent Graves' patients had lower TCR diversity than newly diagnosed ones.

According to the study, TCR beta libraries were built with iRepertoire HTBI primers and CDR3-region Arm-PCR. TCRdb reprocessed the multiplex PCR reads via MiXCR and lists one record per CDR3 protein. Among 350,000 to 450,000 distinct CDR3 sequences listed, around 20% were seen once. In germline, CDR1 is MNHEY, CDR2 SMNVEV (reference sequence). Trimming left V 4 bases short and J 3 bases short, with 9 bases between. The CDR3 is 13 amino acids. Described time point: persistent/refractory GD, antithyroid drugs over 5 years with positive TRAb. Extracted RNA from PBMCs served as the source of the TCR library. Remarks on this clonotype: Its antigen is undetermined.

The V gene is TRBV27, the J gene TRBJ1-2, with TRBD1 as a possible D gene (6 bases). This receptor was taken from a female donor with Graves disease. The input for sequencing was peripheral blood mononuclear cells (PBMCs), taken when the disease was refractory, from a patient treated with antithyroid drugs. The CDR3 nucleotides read TGTGCCAGCAGTTCGGGGGGGCACTATGGCTACACCTTC. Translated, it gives CASSSGGHYGYTF.